The 5 T cell receptor beta chains below come from one sample, sequenced in a study of cytomegalovirus exposure and HLA in healthy donors. Both 60 Vbeta primers and 13 Jbeta primers went into the PCR. Measured with immunoSEQ multiplex PCR; TCRdb has only the in-frame clones, and not every one. The sample contains some 67,000 clones, roughly 75% of which appear only once. The sequenced material came from PBMCs. These receptor sequences come from a man aged 60 to 69 in good health and CMV-seropositive.

The rearrangement joins TRBV10-3 to TRBJ1-1; 8 bases are a match to TRBD1. The CDR3 loop spans 13 amino acids. V gave up 8 bases and J gave up 1 base; unmatched junction bases: 3. The germline V gene encodes CDR1 ENHRY and CDR2 SYGVKD. The CDR3 DNA reads as TGTGCCATCCTCGGGACAGGGAACACTGAAGCTTTCTTT. As protein: CAILGTGNTEAFF.

CDR3: CASKEAVMNTEAFF. Written as DNA, the CDR3 is TGCGCCAGCAAAGAGGCTGTGATGAACACTGAAGCTTTCTTT. V and J are TRBV5-1 and TRBJ1-1; no firm D call. Germline values: CDR1 SGHRS, CDR2 YFSETQ. V dropped 6 bases and J dropped 0 bases, with 12 bases sitting between them. There are 14 residues in the CDR3.

This chain uses TRBV2 with TRBJ2-7, with TRBD1 matching 7 bases. V trimming: 8 bases; J trimming: 7 bases; junction bases outside the gene matches: 11. The CDR3 spans 13 residues. Germline V CDR1 and CDR2: SNHLY, FYNNEI. The CDR3 region has the DNA TGTGCCAGCGACCGACAGGGAATGGGGGAGCAGTACTTC. It specifies CASDRQGMGEQYF.

The chain links TRBV11-3 to TRBJ2-5, with 7 bases fitting TRBD1. The J call may be faulty, since TRBJ2-7 better matches the DNA end. Germline loops: CDR1 SGHNT, CDR2 YENEEA. This CDR3 spans 14 amino acids. The CDR3 DNA sequence: TGTGCCAGCAGCCTACATACAGGGGTCTACGAGCAGTACTTC. This sequence encodes CASSLHTGVYEQYF.

The J gene is TRBJ2-1, the V gene TRBV5-1, with 7 bases lining up with TRBD1. The V segment lost 0 bases and the J segment 4 bases; nucleotides outside the gene matches: 4. Germline V gene sequence: CDR1 SGHRS, CDR2 YFSETQ. This CDR3 contains 15 residues. CDR3 bases: TGCGCCAGCAGCTTGGCCCGGGACAGTTACAATGAGCAGTTCTTC. Protein sequence: CASSLARDSYNEQFF.